This passage covers 10 T cell receptor beta chains from one sample sequenced in a study of beta chain features in type 1 diabetes. The sequenced template was cDNA made from the entire isolated RNA. TCRdb keeps only in-frame clones here, not all; method: immunoSEQ multiplex PCR. The sample includes around 400,000 clones, 10% to 15% of them seen just once. Sequencing input: naive CD4+ T cells from blood. The receptors were sampled from a man younger than 35 in good health.

This clone showed up just a few times. The chain has TRBV5-1 and TRBJ1-1, with TRBD1 as a possible D gene (6 bases). Deletions cut 5 bases from V and 0 bases from J, with 17 bases between. CDR3 size: 16 residues. Germline CDR1 reads SGHRS; CDR2 reads YFSETQ. The CDR3 loop reads CASSRGASSMNTEAFF. CDR3 sequence (DNA): TGCGCCAGCAGTCGGGGGGCTTCGAGTATGAACACTGAAGCTTTCTTT. Based on the CDR3 plus reference TRBV5-1 and TRBJ1-1, the full variable domain is KAGVTQTPRYLIKTRGQQVTLSCSPISGHRSVSWYQQTPGQGLQFLFEYFSETQRNKGNFPGRFSGRQFSNSRSEMNVSTLELGDSALYLCASSRGASSMNTEAFFGQGTRLTVV.

The chain joins TRBV5-1 to TRBJ2-3; 9 bases line up with TRBD2. Germline assignment: CDR1 SGHRS and CDR2 YFSETQ. Losses at the gene ends were 2 bases for V and 0 bases for J; bases not matched to a gene: 7. CDR3 size: 17 residues. The CDR3 loop is CASSFSSGDPSTDTQYF. CDR3 bases: TGCGCCAGCAGCTTCTCTAGCGGGGACCCTAGCACAGATACGCAGTATTTT.

The chain joins TRBV5-6 to TRBJ2-1, with D perhaps matching TRBD1 (5 bases). This CDR3 is 13 amino acids long. Germline-derived CDR1 and CDR2 are SGHDT and YYEEEE. Trimming removed 0 bases from V and 10 bases from J, with 11 bases in between. CDR3 residues: CASSLAYRGEQFF. In nucleotides, the CDR3 is TGTGCCAGCAGCTTGGCCTATAGGGGCGAGCAGTTCTTC. Variable domain in full (rest from reference TRBV5-6 and TRBJ2-1): DAGVTQSPTHLIKTRGQQVTLRCSPKSGHDTVSWYQQALGQGPQFIFQYYEEEERQRGNFPDRFSGHQFPNYSSELNVNALLLGDSALYLCASSLAYRGEQFFGPGTRLTVL.

This chain connects TRBV7-2 to TRBJ2-1; the D is unclear. Germline CDR1 reads SGHTA; CDR2 reads FQGNSA. CDR3 length equals 15 residues. With 2 bases removed from V and 6 bases from J, the gap between germline ends came to 14 bases. Here the CDR3 reads CASSLMIASSNEQFF. For the CDR3, the DNA is TGTGCCAGCAGCTTAATGATTGCATCTAGCAATGAGCAGTTCTTC.

The chain couples TRBV6-5 to TRBJ2-1; 7 bases match TRBD1. With V trimmed by 4 bases and J by 3 bases, 6 bases remained unmatched. This CDR3 comprises 15 residues. From germline, CDR1 is MNHEY and CDR2 SVGAGI. CDR3 sequence (DNA): TGTGCCAGCAGTTTCGGGCACAGGGGCTACAATGAGCAGTTCTTC. Translated, it gives CASSFGHRGYNEQFF.

The chain links TRBV30 to TRBJ2-6; 7 positions match TRBD1. The CDR3 length is 16 residues. Germline V gene data show CDR1 as GTSNPN and CDR2 as SVGIG (reference sequence). Trimming cost V 7 bases and J 2 bases; bases outside gene matches: 11. This CDR3 is CASRRTGSAGANVLTF. CDR3 nucleotides: TGTGCCTCAAGACGGACAGGCAGTGCTGGGGCCAACGTCCTGACTTTC.

The V and J genes are TRBV11-2 and TRBJ2-1; D gene unclear. Germline V lookup: CDR1 SGHAT, CDR2 FQNNGV. The CDR3 consists of 12 residues. V was clipped by 1 base and J by 14 bases, with 12 bases between them. CDR3 region: CASSLGVARKFF. In DNA, the CDR3 is TGTGCCAGCAGCTTAGGGGTAGCTAGGAAGTTCTTC.

This clone has a handful of counts. The V and J genes are TRBV28 and TRBJ1-5, with D unclear. The CDR3 sequence is 12 residues long. Germline V CDR1 and CDR2: MDHEN, SYDVKM. The germline V and J ends were trimmed by 7 bases and 7 bases, with 11 bases remaining between them. CDR3 region: CASTSAGQPQHF. DNA of the CDR3: TGTGCCAGCACTTCCGCGGGACAGCCCCAGCATTTT.

In its sample, this clone was seen a few times. The CDR3 DNA reads as TGCGCCAGCAGACCCACAGGGTTCTATGGCTACACCTTC. This codes for CASRPTGFYGYTF. The genes are TRBV5-1 and TRBJ1-2; D possibly corresponds to TRBD1 (6 bases). Germline loops: CDR1 SGHRS, CDR2 YFSETQ. The CDR3 is made up of 13 amino acids. With 5 bases removed from V and 4 bases from J, the gap between germline ends came to 12 bases.

This clone has only a few counts. J is TRBJ2-1 and V is TRBV7-2; D ambiguous. CDR1 and CDR2 from the germline V gene are SGHTA and FQGNSA. The CDR3 totals 12 residues. V lost 4 bases and J 5 bases, leaving 6 bases between the germline ends. Here the CDR3 DNA reads TGTGCCAGCAGCTACGGAGACAATGAGCAGTTCTTC. This sequence encodes CASSYGDNEQFF.